The TCR beta chain described here comes from a study of T-cell reconstitution after alpha-beta-depleted transplantation in children. Preparation of the TCRbeta library used unique molecular identifiers. From the PCR reads, TCRdb called clonotypes with MiXCR, one entry per CDR3 protein. The sample yields some 280,000 distinct CDR3 sequences, roughly 9.5% seen once. The TCR was taken from a human donor who donated a stem cell graft to a child with SCID. Here the sequenced sample was PBMCs from the stem cell graft donor, taken from the stem cell graft.

The CDR3 DNA sequence: TGTGCCAGCAGCTTACAGGGAAACGGGGCCAACGTCCTGACTTTC. This gives the protein CASSLQGNGANVLTF. This chain joins TRBV7-9 and TRBJ2-6; maybe TRBD1 (5 bases). Trimming pared 2 bases from V and 4 bases from J, leaving 9 bases between. The V gene's germline CDR1 is SEHNR and CDR2 FQNEAQ (reference sequence). The CDR3 spans 15 residues.